A single sample gave rise to the 14 T cell receptor beta chains below, sequenced in a study of CD8 T cells in Susac syndrome. Random hexamers served to reverse transcribe roughly 0.45 to 1 ug RNA. TCRdb re-called the immunoSEQ multiplex PCR reads through MiXCR, storing one row per CDR3 protein. The sample lists about 200,000 distinct CDR3 sequences; 85% to 95% were seen once. Source material: CD4+ T cells from PBMCs. The receptors were sampled from a human donor in good health.

The chain recombines TRBV5-6 with TRBJ1-5; TRBD1 might be the D (5 bases). CDR3 length equals 14 residues. Trimming pared 0 bases from V and 6 bases from J, leaving 10 bases between. Germline V gene lookup returns CDR1 SGHDT and CDR2 YYEEEE. The CDR3 is CASSLAGTGQPQHF. CDR3 DNA: TGTGCCAGCAGCTTGGCTGGGACCGGTCAGCCCCAGCATTTT.

This clonotype showed up just once. This chain joins TRBV3-1 and TRBJ2-7, with D maybe TRBD1 (5 bases). The CDR3 consists of 16 residues. V was trimmed by 5 bases and J by 1 base, leaving 18 bases between them. Germline assignment: CDR1 LGHDT and CDR2 YNNKEL (reference sequence). CDR3 sequence: CASSYVSDSHSYEQYF. DNA of the CDR3: TGTGCCAGCAGCTACGTATCCGACAGTCATTCCTACGAGCAGTACTTC.

The chain has TRBV7-9 and TRBJ1-2; 7 bases agree with TRBD1. With 5 bases clipped from V and 0 bases from J, the junction kept 6 bases outside the gene matches. Germline V lookup: CDR1 SEHNR, CDR2 FQNEAQ (reference sequence). The CDR3 spans 15 residues. This CDR3 is CASSLRDSTNYGYTF. The CDR3 DNA follows: TGTGCCAGCAGCCTAAGGGACAGCACTAACTATGGCTACACCTTC.

V usage is TRBV9 and J usage is TRBJ2-5, with TRBD2 as a possible D gene (6 bases). The CDR3 has 15 residues. CDR1 is SGDLS and CDR2 is YYNGEE in the germline V gene. V was trimmed by 3 bases and J by 2 bases, leaving 14 bases between them. CDR3 sequence (DNA): TGTGCCAGCAGCGCGTGGCTAGCGCCGCAAGAGACCCAGTACTTC. It codes for CASSAWLAPQETQYF.

The table lists this clonotype with a count of one. The chain couples TRBV30 to TRBJ2-1, with D possibly called TRBD1 or TRBD2 (5 bases each). The germline V and J ends were trimmed by 2 bases and 10 bases, with 18 bases remaining between them. In germline, CDR1 is GTSNPN, CDR2 SVGIG (reference sequence). CDR3 length: 14 amino acids. CDR3 region: CAWSNEVGRAEQFF. CDR3 nucleotide sequence: TGTGCCTGGAGTAATGAGGTGGGGCGGGCGGAGCAGTTCTTC.

The V call is TRBV18, the J call TRBJ2-1; 7 bases line up with TRBD2. The CDR3 is 15 residues long. The V segment lost 1 base and the J segment 4 bases; nucleotides outside the gene matches: 4. The germline gives CDR1 KGHSH, CDR2 LQKENI. Here the CDR3 reads CASSPRGSRYNEQFF. In nucleotides, the CDR3 is TGTGCCAGCTCACCACGCGGGAGTCGATACAATGAGCAGTTCTTC.

V is TRBV6-6 and J is TRBJ2-7, with TRBD1 identical over 7 bases. CDR3 size: 14 residues. Germline CDR1 MNHNY, CDR2 SVGAGI (reference sequence). The J segment lost 0 bases and the V segment lost 10 bases, leaving 9 bases of the junction unmatched. The CDR3 nucleotides read TGTGCCACTCTGAGAGACAGGGACTCCTACGAGCAGTACGTC. Residues: CATLRDRDSYEQYV.

This chain uses TRBV28 with TRBJ2-3; the D gene is possibly TRBD2 (5 bases). Deletions cut 7 bases from V and 3 bases from J, with 14 bases between. Germline V gives CDR1 MDHEN, CDR2 SYDVKM. The CDR3 totals 14 residues. CDR3 residues: CASIEGGRTDTQYF. For the CDR3, the DNA is TGTGCCAGCATAGAAGGTGGGAGAACAGATACGCAGTATTTT.

The chain has TRBV30 and TRBJ1-1, with D unclear. The CDR3 length is 12 residues. Trimming took off 4 bases at V and 9 bases at J, with 15 bases between the two ends. CDR1 is GTSNPN and CDR2 is SVGIG in the germline V gene (reference sequence). The CDR3 bases are TGTGCCTGGAATCCGGGAACTCGCCAAGCTTTCTTT. Translation gives CAWNPGTRQAFF.

In this sample, this clonotype turned up once. The gene calls are TRBV29-1 and TRBJ1-4; TRBD1 is a possible D gene (6 bases). The germline V gene has CDR1 SQVTM and CDR2 ANQGSEA. CDR3 length equals 12 residues. Trimming took off 7 bases at V and 7 bases at J, with 13 bases between the two ends. The CDR3 spells CSATSRGEKLFF. Written as DNA, the CDR3 is TGCAGCGCCACCTCCAGGGGTGAAAAACTGTTTTTT.

The rearrangement links TRBV28 to TRBJ2-3; D ambiguous. Germline CDR1 is MDHEN and CDR2 is SYDVKM. The CDR3 loop spans 11 amino acids. The germline V and J ends were trimmed by 3 bases and 6 bases, with 4 bases remaining between them. The CDR3 loop reads CASSFMDTQYF. CDR3 sequence (DNA): TGTGCCAGCAGTTTCATGGATACGCAGTATTTT.

Remarks on this clonotype: One end of the junction varies from germline; a read error may be responsible. The chain links TRBV15 to TRBJ2-6; D is ambiguous. This CDR3 comprises 17 residues. CDR1 is LNHNV, CDR2 YYDKDF, per germline (reference sequence). CDR3 in amino acids: CAASRNRIDSGANVLTF. DNA of the CDR3: TGTGCCGCCAGCAGAAACCGTATCGACTCTGGGGCCAACGTCCTGACTTTC. Full variable domain (outside the CDR3, taken from reference TRBV15 and TRBJ2-6): DAMVIQNPRYQVTQFGKPVTLSCSQTLNHNVMYWYQQKSSQAPKLLFHYYDKDFNNEADTPDNFQSRRPNTSFCFLDIRSPGLGDTAMYLCAASRNRIDSGANVLTFGAGSRLTVL.

The genes are TRBV25-1 and TRBJ2-1, with D tentatively TRBD1 (6 bases). V shed 1 base and J shed 8 bases, with 15 bases lying between them. Per germline, CDR1 MGHDK and CDR2 SYGVNS. The CDR3 is 15 amino acids. CDR3 sequence reads: CASSESTDRFDEQFF. CDR3 nucleotide sequence: TGTGCCAGCAGTGAATCGACCGACAGGTTCGATGAGCAGTTCTTC.

DNA of the CDR3: TGTGCCAGCAGCCCCCAGCCTGACTATGGCTACACCTTC. Protein product: CASSPQPDYGYTF. The chain has TRBV7-3 and TRBJ1-2; no reliable D call. Germline V gene lookup returns CDR1 SGHTA and CDR2 FQGTGA. The V and J ends lost 5 bases and 3 bases respectively, with 10 bases between them. The CDR3 is made up of 13 amino acids. Variable domain in full (rest from reference TRBV7-3 and TRBJ1-2): GAGVSQTPSNKVTEKGKYVELRCDPISGHTALYWYRQSLGQGPEFLIYFQGTGAADDSGLPNDRFFAVRPEGSVSTLKIQRTERGDSAVYLCASSPQPDYGYTFGSGTRLTVV.